A selection of T cell receptor beta chains follows, all from one sample in a study of blood T cell repertoires in COVID-19. Assay: immunoSEQ multiplex PCR; the TCRdb copy retains only in-frame clones and omits some. The data contain 200,000 to 250,000 clones, 92% of them singletons. Sequencing was performed on peripheral blood. These receptors all stem from a man aged 30-40 years with acute or convalescent COVID-19. Each CDR3 is given with its conserved first and last residue. A D gene is named only where the DNA matches it firmly. Not every row has a clone size; where given, it reads once, few, many or a size class.

v_call	clone_size	j_call	d_call	cdr3_nt	cdr3_aa
TRBV3-1/TRBV3-2	.	TRBJ2-3	TRBD2	TGTGCCAGCAGCCACCGAAGGACTAGCGGTTCCAGGGGCACAGATACGCAGTATTTT	CASSHRRTSGSRGTDTQYF
TRBV7-9	once	TRBJ2-6	.	TGTGCCAGCAGCTTAGCTAGCACTGGGGCCAACGTCCTGACTTTC	CASSLASTGANVLTF
TRBV2	once	TRBJ2-6	.	TGTGCCAGCACCCAGATCTCTGGGGCCAACGTCCTGACTTTC	CASTQISGANVLTF
TRBV14	.	TRBJ2-7	.	TGTGCCAGCAGCCAAAGCTCGGGCTACGAGCAGTACTTC	CASSQSSGYEQYF
TRBV27	.	TRBJ2-3	.	TGTGCCAGCAGTTTACGGGGAGTCACAGATACGCAGTATTTT	CASSLRGVTDTQYF
TRBV6-5	.	TRBJ2-7	.	TGTGCCAGCACTCTAGCTCTCCCCTACGAGCAGTACTTC	CASTLALPYEQYF
TRBV28	.	TRBJ2-1	TRBD2	TGTGCCAGCAGATTCGGACTAGCGGGGGATGAGCAGTTCTTC	CASRFGLAGDEQFF
TRBV3-1/TRBV3-2	.	TRBJ1-1	.	TGTGCCAGCAGCCAAGGACAGATTTTAATGAACACTGAAGCTTTCTTT	CASSQGQILMNTEAFF
TRBV19	.	TRBJ2-1	TRBD2	TGTGCCAGTAGTATTTCCAGCGGGACTTGGAATGAGCAGTTCTTC	CASSISSGTWNEQFF
TRBV28	.	TRBJ2-5	.	TGTGCCAGCAGCTCAGGGCTGCCAGAGACCCAGTACTTC	CASSSGLPETQYF
TRBV6-4	.	TRBJ1-5	.	TGTGCCAGCAGCCCTTATAACGACAGGAATCAGCCCCAGCATTTT	CASSPYNDRNQPQHF
TRBV11-3	.	TRBJ2-1	.	TGTGCCAGCAGCTTCCGGGAGAGCTCCTACAATGAGCAGTTCTTC	CASSFRESSYNEQFF
TRBV21-1	.	TRBJ1-5	.	TGTGCCAGCAACCCAGTGCTTGGGACAGGGGTGGCCAATCAGCCCCAGCATTTT	CASNPVLGTGVANQPQHF
TRBV14	.	TRBJ2-7	.	TGTGCCAGCAGCCCAGGGTCCTACGAGCAGTACTTC	CASSPGSYEQYF
TRBV5-1	.	TRBJ2-7	TRBD2	TGCGCCAGCAGCCTAGACGGGACTAGCTATTACGAGCAGTACTTC	CASSLDGTSYYEQYF
TRBV6-5	.	TRBJ2-1	TRBD1	TGTGCCAGTCGTCCCCGGGACAGGGGACCTGAGCAGTTCTTC	CASRPRDRGPEQFF
TRBV7-2	.	TRBJ2-7	.	TGTGCCAGCAGCTTTGGGGGGTCCTACGAGCAGTACTTC	CASSFGGSYEQYF
TRBV7-9	.	TRBJ2-7	TRBD1	TGTGCCAGCAGCTTAATGGGACAGGGAGGCTACGAGCAGTACTTC	CASSLMGQGGYEQYF
TRBV2	.	TRBJ1-2	TRBD1	TGTGCCACCGCGACAGGGTGGTTCTATGGCTACACCTTC	CATATGWFYGYTF
TRBV11-3	.	TRBJ2-1	.	TGTGCCAGCAGCTCTGGACTTGACAATGAGCAGTTCTTC	CASSSGLDNEQFF
TRBV3-1/TRBV3-2	.	TRBJ2-7	TRBD1	TGTGCCAGCAGCCAAGTTTTGACAGGGGCCTACGAGCAGTACTTC	CASSQVLTGAYEQYF
TRBV7-9	.	TRBJ2-3	.	TGTGCCAGCAGCTTAGCGACGAGGGTCGGCACAGATACGCAGTATTTT	CASSLATRVGTDTQYF
TRBV29-1	.	TRBJ2-1	TRBD2	TGCAGCGTTGTAGGAGCGGGGGGATACAATGAGCAGTTCTTC	CSVVGAGGYNEQFF
TRBV28	.	TRBJ2-7	TRBD1	TGTGCCAGCATCCCTGGAGGGACAGGGATAGCCGAGCAGTACTTC	CASIPGGTGIAEQYF
TRBV27	.	TRBJ1-1	.	TGTGCCAGCAGAAATCAGGTCTGGGACACTGAAGCTTTCTTT	CASRNQVWDTEAFF
TRBV5-1	.	TRBJ1-1	.	TGCGCCAGCAGCGGGAGCGGCGCGAACACTGAAGCTTTCTTT	CASSGSGANTEAFF
TRBV28	.	TRBJ1-5	.	TGTGCCAGCAGTTTATTGGGTAGGGAGAATCAGCCCCAGCATTTT	CASSLLGRENQPQHF
TRBV24-1	.	TRBJ1-4	.	TGTGCCACCAGTGATCCGACAGGAACCCTGTTTTTT	CATSDPTGTLFF
TRBV2	.	TRBJ2-5	TRBD1	TGTGCCAGCAACCCGGACAGGGGGCCGGAGACCCAGTACTTC	CASNPDRGPETQYF
TRBV9	.	TRBJ2-3	TRBD2	TGTGCCAGCAGTGGGGGAGGGTTCGTTACGCAGTATTTT	CASSGGGFVTQYF
TRBV15	.	TRBJ2-5	.	TGTGCCACCAGCAGGGTTGAGGAGACCCAGTACTTC	CATSRVEETQYF
TRBV6-5	once	TRBJ1-2	TRBD1	TGTGCCAGCAGTTACTCTCAGGGGGGTCGAACAGGCGGCTACACCTTC	CASSYSQGGRTGGYTF
TRBV30	.	TRBJ1-4	TRBD1	TGTGCCTGGAGTAAAGTGGGACAGGGGATGTTATGGAATGAAAAACTGTTTTTT	CAWSKVGQGMLWNEKLFF
TRBV28	once	TRBJ2-7	TRBD2	TGTGCCAGCAGTTTTTCTAGCGGGAGGGTATACGAGCAGTACTTC	CASSFSSGRVYEQYF
TRBV24-1	.	TRBJ2-7	TRBD2	TGTGCCACCAGTGCAGCGGGAGTTCCCGAGCAGTACTTC	CATSAAGVPEQYF
TRBV7-9	.	TRBJ2-1	TRBD2	TGTGCCAGCAGGCTGTATAGCGGGAGGGACAATGAGCAGTTCTTC	CASRLYSGRDNEQFF
TRBV19	.	TRBJ1-4	TRBD1	TGTGCCAGTAGTGGGGGGAACCGTCCCGGGACAGGAGAAAAACTGTTTTTT	CASSGGNRPGTGEKLFF
TRBV6-6	.	TRBJ2-7	.	TGTGCCAGCAGCCTCACGGTCAGCAGGTTGGTCTACGAGCAGTACTTC	CASSLTVSRLVYEQYF
TRBV3-1/TRBV3-2	.	TRBJ1-1	.	TGTGCCAGCAGCCAAGATTTAATGAACACTGAAGCTTTCTTT	CASSQDLMNTEAFF
TRBV9	once	TRBJ2-2	TRBD1	TGTGCCAGCAGCCCCCGACAGGGTCAAACCGGGGAGCTGTTTTTT	CASSPRQGQTGELFF
TRBV19	.	TRBJ1-5	TRBD1	TGTGCCAGTAGTCCAAAAGACAGGGGGGGGTCGAATCAGCCCCAGCATTTT	CASSPKDRGGSNQPQHF
TRBV7-6	.	TRBJ1-2	.	TGTGCCAGCAGCGACTCGTCGGATGGCTACACCTTC	CASSDSSDGYTF
TRBV27	.	TRBJ1-1	.	TGTGCCAGCAGTTATGGGCTAACGAACACTGAAGCTTTCTTT	CASSYGLTNTEAFF
TRBV10-1	.	TRBJ2-3	.	TGCGCCAACCGATCTGAGGCGCAGTATTTT	CANRSEAQYF
TRBV27	.	TRBJ2-7	TRBD1	TGTGCCAGCAGTTTACACAGGGGCTACGAGCAGTACTTC	CASSLHRGYEQYF
TRBV10-2	.	TRBJ1-4	TRBD1	TGCGCCAGCAGTGAGAGGGGACAGTCTAATGAAAAACTGTTTTTT	CASSERGQSNEKLFF
TRBV6-6	.	TRBJ1-1	TRBD1	TGTGCCAGCAAAGACAGGGCGAACACTGAAGCTTTCTTT	CASKDRANTEAFF
TRBV28	.	TRBJ2-7	TRBD1	TGTGCCAGCAGTCCCCTCAGGGGGTCATACGAGCAGTACTTC	CASSPLRGSYEQYF
TRBV28	.	TRBJ1-2	.	TGTGCCAGCATGGAGGAAGGCTACACCTTC	CASMEEGYTF
TRBV10-3	.	TRBJ2-1	.	TGTGCCATCAGAGAAACGACTCCGGGAAATCAGCAGTTCTTC	CAIRETTPGNQQFF
TRBV27	.	TRBJ1-3	.	TGTGCCAGCAGTTTAGGCTCGTCCCCTGGAAACACCATATATTTT	CASSLGSSPGNTIYF
TRBV19	.	TRBJ2-1	TRBD2	TGTGCCAGTAGTTTTAGCGGGAGTCACTACAATGAGCAGTTCTTC	CASSFSGSHYNEQFF
TRBV2	.	TRBJ1-5	.	TGTGCCGGGCACAGGGATGTCAATCAGCCCCAGCATTTT	CAGHRDVNQPQHF
TRBV27	.	TRBJ2-7	.	TGTGCCAGCAGTTTATCGCAGGGGAGCTACGAGCAGTACTTC	CASSLSQGSYEQYF